A single sample gave rise to the 23 T cell receptor beta chains below, sequenced in a study of blood T cell repertoires in COVID-19. Produced via immunoSEQ multiplex PCR; TCRdb's table is partial and in-frame only. Of about 230,000 clones detected, more than 65% appear once; the ten largest clones hold approximately 8%. The sample was peripheral blood. Source of these receptors: a woman of 80 years or more with acute or convalescent COVID-19.

This chain links TRBV11-3 with TRBJ1-1, with D possibly TRBD1 on 5 matching bases. Germline V gene data show CDR1 as SGHNT and CDR2 as YENEEA. There are 14 residues in the CDR3. The V and J ends lost 5 bases and 1 base respectively, with 11 bases between them. CDR3 amino acids: CASSRDRQNTEAFF. CDR3 nucleotide sequence: TGTGCCAGCAGCCGCGACAGACAGAACACTGAAGCTTTCTTT.

The rearrangement joins TRBV7-9 to TRBJ2-3, with D perhaps TRBD1 (6 bases). Trimming took off 5 bases at V and 6 bases at J, with 18 bases between the two ends. CDR3 length: 15 amino acids. Germline CDR1 reads SEHNR; CDR2 reads FQNEAQ (reference sequence). CDR3: CASSPRTTGRDTQYF. The CDR3 region has the DNA TGTGCCAGCAGCCCACGGACAACAGGGCGCGATACGCAGTATTTT.

The rearrangement joins TRBV7-9 to TRBJ2-2; D is undetermined. The CDR3 is made up of 15 amino acids. V was clipped by 5 bases and J by 7 bases, with 17 bases between them. CDR1 and CDR2 from the germline V gene are SEHNR and FQNEAQ (reference sequence). The CDR3 nucleotides read TGTGCCAGCAGCCCCCTAGTGGAGTTTGACGGGGAGCTGTTTTTT. This sequence encodes CASSPLVEFDGELFF.

The rearrangement uses TRBV14 and TRBJ1-1; the D is unclear. The CDR3 consists of 13 residues. CDR1 is SGHDN and CDR2 is FVKESK in the germline V gene. V was shortened by 1 base and J by 1 base, with 4 bases between the two germline ends. CDR3 sequence (DNA): TGTGCCAGCAGCCAAGGGCAGAACACTGAAGCTTTCTTT. Its protein product is CASSQGQNTEAFF.

V is TRBV4-2 and J is TRBJ1-4; D not certain. This CDR3 is built from 16 residues. V was clipped by 3 bases and J by 3 bases, with 14 bases between them. Germline CDR1 is LGHNA and CDR2 is YNFKEQ. CDR3 protein: CASSHHDRVANEKLFF. The CDR3 coding sequence is TGTGCCAGCAGCCACCACGATCGGGTGGCTAATGAAAAACTGTTTTTT.

The sample holds a few counts of this clone. CDR3 nucleotide sequence: TGTGCCAGCAGCCAGACTAGTCGCGAGCAGTACTTC. The encoded protein is CASSQTSREQYF. V usage is TRBV4-2 and J usage is TRBJ2-7, with D possibly being TRBD2 (6 bases). Germline V CDR1 and CDR2: LGHNA, YNFKEQ. This CDR3 has 12 amino acids. V was pared by 3 bases and J by 6 bases, with 9 bases between.

The V and J genes are TRBV7-2 and TRBJ2-4; no firm D call. The CDR3 spans 14 residues. V lost 1 base and J 12 bases, leaving 16 bases between the germline ends. The germline gives CDR1 SGHTA, CDR2 FQGNSA. CDR3 in amino acids: CASSLVVVAGGQYF. The CDR3 coding sequence is TGTGCCAGCAGCTTAGTAGTAGTTGCAGGTGGTCAGTACTTC.

The rearrangement links TRBV3-1 (or the pseudogene TRBV3-2) to TRBJ1-6, with D perhaps TRBD1 (6 bases). The germline V gene has CDR1 LGHDT and CDR2 YNNKEL (reference sequence). The CDR3 contains 14 residues. The V end lost 4 bases, the J end lost 7 bases, and 11 bases lay between the germline ends. CDR3 sequence: CASSPQRGNSPLHF. The CDR3, as DNA: TGTGCCAGCAGCCCCCAGAGGGGGAATTCACCCCTCCACTTT.

This chain joins TRBV3-1 (or the pseudogene TRBV3-2) and TRBJ1-1; D not certain. With 4 bases removed from V and 7 bases from J, the gap between germline ends came to 19 bases. Germline V gene lookup returns CDR1 LGHDT and CDR2 YNNKEL (reference sequence). The length of the CDR3 is 15 residues. The CDR3 DNA sequence: TGTGCCAGCAGCCCCCGGTTCAAGGAGGGAGGTGAAGCTTTCTTT. The encoded protein is CASSPRFKEGGEAFF.

J is TRBJ2-5 and V is TRBV6-5; 7 bases align to TRBD1. Losses at the gene ends were 4 bases for V and 6 bases for J; bases not matched to a gene: 8. CDR1 MNHEY and CDR2 SVGAGI come from the germline V gene. The CDR3 extends over 14 amino acids. The CDR3 sequence is CASSSSTGWQTQYF. The CDR3 DNA reads TGTGCCAGCAGTTCCTCGACAGGGTGGCAGACCCAGTACTTC.

This chain uses TRBV27 with TRBJ2-7; 11 bases line up with TRBD2. Germline CDR1 reads MNHEY; CDR2 reads SMNVEV (reference sequence). CDR3 length: 17 residues. The V gene end was trimmed by 3 bases and the J gene end by 2 bases; junction bases not matched to a gene: 9. The CDR3 sequence is CASSFSSGRDFPYEQYF. CDR3 in DNA: TGTGCCAGCAGTTTTAGTAGCGGGAGGGACTTCCCCTACGAGCAGTACTTC.

The genes are TRBV7-8 and TRBJ2-1; 8 nucleotides line up with TRBD1. The CDR3 runs 16 residues. Trimming cost V 6 bases and J 7 bases; bases outside gene matches: 14. Germline V gives CDR1 SGHVS, CDR2 FQNEAQ. This CDR3 reads CASSFSFGTGDNEQFF. The CDR3 region has the DNA TGTGCCAGCAGTTTCTCGTTCGGGACAGGCGATAATGAGCAGTTCTTC.

The V and J genes are TRBV3-1 (or the pseudogene TRBV3-2) and TRBJ2-1; no clear D gene. Germline-derived CDR1 and CDR2 are LGHDT and YNNKEL (reference sequence). V shed 4 bases and J shed 4 bases, with 5 bases lying between them. The CDR3 is 12 residues long. The CDR3 DNA sequence: TGTGCCAGCAGCCCTCGGTACAATGAGCAGTTCTTC. Translating it yields CASSPRYNEQFF.

The rearrangement joins TRBV3-1 (or the pseudogene TRBV3-2) to TRBJ2-5; D is possibly TRBD2 (6 bases). V shed 4 bases and J shed 0 bases, with 18 bases lying between them. This CDR3 region has 17 residues. Per germline, CDR1 LGHDT and CDR2 YNNKEL (reference sequence). In DNA form, the CDR3 reads TGTGCCAGCAGCCCCAACCGCGGTAGCGGTTACCAAGAGACCCAGTACTTC. As protein: CASSPNRGSGYQETQYF.

This chain connects TRBV6-5 to TRBJ2-1; perhaps TRBD1 as D (5 bases). The CDR3 loop spans 14 amino acids. From germline, CDR1 is MNHEY and CDR2 SVGAGI. V was shortened by 6 bases and J by 5 bases, with 14 bases between the two germline ends. The DNA of the CDR3 is TGTGCCAGCAGGGCAGGACCAGGGAACAATGAGCAGTTCTTC. Its protein product is CASRAGPGNNEQFF.

V is TRBV5-1 and J is TRBJ2-2; TRBD1 aligns across 9 bases. Trimming at V came to 3 bases and at J to 4 bases, leaving 10 bases not matched to a gene. This CDR3 has 17 amino acids. CDR1 and CDR2 from the germline V gene are SGHRS and YFSETQ. The CDR3 protein is CASSYPTSTGGTGELFF. The DNA of the CDR3 is TGCGCCAGCAGCTACCCGACCTCGACAGGGGGCACCGGGGAGCTGTTTTTT.

The V gene is TRBV19, the J gene TRBJ2-3; weak D call: TRBD2 (5 bases). Germline V CDR1 and CDR2: LNHDA, SQIVND (reference sequence). Trimming pared 5 bases from V and 10 bases from J, leaving 22 bases between. The CDR3 loop spans 15 amino acids. In nucleotides, the CDR3 is TGTGCCAGTAGTCCCCAGGAGGCTTCGAAGCATTCGCAGTATTTT. Protein sequence: CASSPQEASKHSQYF.

The chain has TRBV28 and TRBJ1-5; D unresolved. This CDR3 spans 12 amino acids. The V and J ends lost 7 bases and 4 bases respectively, with 8 bases between them. Germline V gene lookup returns CDR1 MDHEN and CDR2 SYDVKM. CDR3 residues: CASNPLNQPQHF. The CDR3 bases are TGTGCCAGCAATCCACTGAATCAGCCCCAGCATTTT. The variable domain in full, with the rest retrieved from reference TRBV28 and TRBJ1-5, is DVKVTQSSRYLVKRTGEKVFLECVQDMDHENMFWYRQDPGLGLRLIYFSYDVKMKEKGDIPEGYSVSREKKERFSLILESASTNQTSMYLCASNPLNQPQHFGDGTRLSIL.

The chain recombines TRBV19 with TRBJ1-2, with a weak D call TRBD1 (5 bases). This CDR3 contains 15 residues. Germline V CDR1 and CDR2: LNHDA, SQIVND (reference sequence). V dropped 5 bases and J dropped 1 base, with 14 bases sitting between them. The CDR3 here is CASSAQGGGNYGYTF. The CDR3, as DNA: TGTGCCAGTAGTGCCCAGGGCGGGGGTAACTATGGCTACACCTTC.

This chain joins TRBV6-5 and TRBJ2-7; TRBD2 might be the D (5 bases). The CDR3 has 16 amino acids. Germline CDR1 MNHEY, CDR2 SVGAGI. The V and J ends lost 2 bases and 3 bases respectively, with 17 bases between them. CDR3 DNA: TGTGCCAGCAGTTACCTGTTCCGGGGAAGCCTCTACGAGCAGTACTTC. As protein: CASSYLFRGSLYEQYF.

This chain connects TRBV4-1 to TRBJ1-4, with 9 nucleotides matching TRBD1. With 0 bases clipped from V and 8 bases from J, the junction kept 4 bases outside the gene matches. The CDR3 consists of 15 residues. Germline V lookup: CDR1 MGHRA, CDR2 YSYEKL. Written as DNA, the CDR3 is TGCGCCAGCAGCCAAGAGGGACAGGGCCGGGAAAAACTGTTTTTT. Translating gives CASSQEGQGREKLFF.

The gene calls are TRBV19 and TRBJ1-1; unclear D gene. Germline CDR1 and CDR2: LNHDA and SQIVND (reference sequence). V was cut by 6 bases and J by 2 bases, with 16 bases left in between. The CDR3 extends over 15 amino acids. CDR3 sequence reads: CASSKWREQNTEAFF. The CDR3 DNA follows: TGTGCCAGTAGCAAATGGAGGGAACAAAACACTGAAGCTTTCTTT.

The V call is TRBV7-9, the J call TRBJ2-3; D ambiguous. The length of the CDR3 is 15 residues. V dropped 5 bases and J dropped 0 bases, with 12 bases sitting between them. CDR1 is SEHNR, CDR2 FQNEAQ, per germline (reference sequence). The CDR3 spells CASSPDTTSTDTQYF. As DNA, the CDR3 is TGTGCCAGCAGCCCCGACACCACTAGCACAGATACGCAGTATTTT.